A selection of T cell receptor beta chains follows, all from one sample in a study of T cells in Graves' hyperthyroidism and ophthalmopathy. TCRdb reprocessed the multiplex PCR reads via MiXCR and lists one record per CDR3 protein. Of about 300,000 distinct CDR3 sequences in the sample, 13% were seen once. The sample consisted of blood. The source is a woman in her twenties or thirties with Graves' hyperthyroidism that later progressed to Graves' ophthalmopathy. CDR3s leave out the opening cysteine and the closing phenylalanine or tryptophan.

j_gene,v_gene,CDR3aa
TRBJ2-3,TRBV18,ASSPDPGQGSADTQY
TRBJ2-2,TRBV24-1,ATSGWTSGTETGELF
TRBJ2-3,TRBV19,ASSDRSTDTQY
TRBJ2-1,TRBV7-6,ASSGSSTYNEQF
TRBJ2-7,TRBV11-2,ASSSQTGRNEQY
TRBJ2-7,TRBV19,ASSMLARTYEQY
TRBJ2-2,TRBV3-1,ASSIPGSDTGELF
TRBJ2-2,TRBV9,ASRGGDPGVSGELF
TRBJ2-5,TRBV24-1,ATSDQSGQGKETQY
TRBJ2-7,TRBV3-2,ASSPTGGARSEQY
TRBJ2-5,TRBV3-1,ASSQAVYQETQY
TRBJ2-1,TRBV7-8,ASRGGRAVNEQF
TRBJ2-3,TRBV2,ATTTLVPQY
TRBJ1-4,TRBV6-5,ASSYSTGSAEKLF
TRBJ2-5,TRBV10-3,AISAGTSRETQY
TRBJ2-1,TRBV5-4,ASSSRTGGATGYNEQF
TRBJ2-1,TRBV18,ASSQLPGQEQF
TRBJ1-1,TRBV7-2,ASSFSPNTEAF
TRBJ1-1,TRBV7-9,ASRAETEAF
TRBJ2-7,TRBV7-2,ASSLQAGGRDEQY
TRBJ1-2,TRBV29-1,SVTWAGAHNYGYT
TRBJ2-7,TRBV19,ASSAPHYEQY
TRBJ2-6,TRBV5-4,ASSSGGPGANVLT
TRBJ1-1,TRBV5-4,ATYPGPMNTEAF
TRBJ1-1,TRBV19,ASTQSVGGTEAF
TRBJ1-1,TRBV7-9,ASSLVGTGGTEAF
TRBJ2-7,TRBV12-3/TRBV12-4,ASSLRQYEQY
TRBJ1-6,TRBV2,ASSDRGVNSPLH
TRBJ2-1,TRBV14,ASSQAMATLAYNEQF
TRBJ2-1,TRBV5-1,ASRKGGENEQF
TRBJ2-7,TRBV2,ASSELANEQY
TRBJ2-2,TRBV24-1,ATSDPARGPNTGELF
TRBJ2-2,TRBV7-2,ASSGWTTLFTGELF
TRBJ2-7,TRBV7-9,ASSDRDRDEQY
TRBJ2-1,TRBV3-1,ASSQDTSDNEQF
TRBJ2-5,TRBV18,ASSTRAGVTQETQY
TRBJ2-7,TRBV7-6,ASSLGAGGSEQY
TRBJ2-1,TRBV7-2,ASKGLAGAIGNEQF
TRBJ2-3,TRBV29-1,SVEAGTDTQY
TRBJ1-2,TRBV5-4,ASSLVGGATTYGYT
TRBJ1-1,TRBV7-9,ASSLLVPGHDFEAF
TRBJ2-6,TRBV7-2,ANSLGGTGANVLT
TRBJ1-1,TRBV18,ASSTRTGGMNTEAF
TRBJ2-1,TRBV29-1,SVAMELDEQF
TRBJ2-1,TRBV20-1,SARGPIYDNEQF